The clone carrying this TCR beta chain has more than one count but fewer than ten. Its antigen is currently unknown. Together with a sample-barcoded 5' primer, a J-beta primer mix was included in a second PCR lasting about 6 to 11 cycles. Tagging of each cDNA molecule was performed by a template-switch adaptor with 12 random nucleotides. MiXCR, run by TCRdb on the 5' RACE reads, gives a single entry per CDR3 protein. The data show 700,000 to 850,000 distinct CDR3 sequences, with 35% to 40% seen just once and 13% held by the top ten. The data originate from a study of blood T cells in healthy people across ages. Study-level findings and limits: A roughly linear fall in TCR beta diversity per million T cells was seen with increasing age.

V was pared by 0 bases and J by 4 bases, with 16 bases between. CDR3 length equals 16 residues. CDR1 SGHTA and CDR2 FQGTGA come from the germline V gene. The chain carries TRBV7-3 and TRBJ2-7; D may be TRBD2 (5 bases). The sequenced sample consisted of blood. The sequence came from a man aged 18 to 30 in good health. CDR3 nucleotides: TGTGCCAGCAGCTTAACCCCAAGTAGCAGGAGGTACGAGCAGTACTTC. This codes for CASSLTPSSRRYEQYF.